These 10 T cell receptor beta chains were all obtained from the same sample, sequenced in a study of T-cell reconstitution after alpha-beta-depleted transplantation in children. TCRbeta library preparation incorporated unique molecular identifiers. TCRdb processed the PCR reads anew with MiXCR; each CDR3 protein has one entry. In the table there are hundreds of thousands of distinct CDR3 sequences, around 20% of which are singletons. This sample comprised PBMCs from the stem cell graft donor, obtained from the stem cell graft. The receptors were gathered from a human donor who donated a stem cell graft to a child with acute lymphoblastic leukemia.

Only a few counts were recorded for this clonotype. The chain recombines TRBV5-8 with TRBJ2-1; the match to TRBD2 covers 10 bases. The V and J ends lost 3 bases and 7 bases, in that order; junction bases with no gene match: 7. From germline, CDR1 is SGHTS and CDR2 YDEGEE. The CDR3 runs to 15 residues. The CDR3 bases are TGTGCCAGCAGCTCCGGGACTAGCGAGGGAAATGAGCAGTTCTTC. Its protein is CASSSGTSEGNEQFF.

The V and J genes are TRBV7-9 and TRBJ2-5; D not resolved. Per the germline V gene, CDR1 is SEHNR and CDR2 is FQNEAQ (reference sequence). V lost 8 bases, J lost 2 bases, and 12 bases lay in between. CDR3 length: 13 amino acids. CDR3 sequence: CASVGPPQETQYF. The CDR3 DNA is TGTGCCAGCGTCGGCCCCCCTCAAGAGACCCAGTACTTC. Drawing the rest from reference TRBV7-9 and TRBJ2-5, the complete variable domain is DTGVSQNPRHKITKRGQNVTFRCDPISEHNRLYWYRQTLGQGPEFLTYFQNEAQLEKSRLLSDRFSAERPKGSFSTLEIQRTEQGDSAMYLCASVGPPQETQYFGPGTRLLVL.

The chain is built from TRBV7-3 and TRBJ2-1; 12 positions agree with TRBD2. The CDR3 extends over 15 amino acids. Germline CDR1 and CDR2: SGHTA and FQGTGA. The V and J ends lost 6 bases and 8 bases, in that order; junction bases with no gene match: 8. The CDR3 DNA reads TGTGCCAGCAGTAGACTAGCGGGAGTAGGGGATGAGCAGTTCTTC. Its protein is CASSRLAGVGDEQFF.

This clonotype was observed a handful of times. V is TRBV7-9 and J is TRBJ2-3; TRBD2 aligns across 11 bases. CDR3 size: 14 residues. Germline CDR1 and CDR2: SEHNR and FQNEAQ (reference sequence). V lost 7 bases to trimming and J lost 4 bases; unmatched junction nucleotides: 4. For the CDR3, the DNA is TGTGCCAGCAATAGCGGGAGGGCCCCAGATACGCAGTATTTT. The encoded protein is CASNSGRAPDTQYF.

This clonotype was seen a few times. J is TRBJ2-1 and V is TRBV21-1; the tabulated D call, TRBD2, remains unverified against the DNA. TRBV21-1 is flagged as a pseudogene. The CDR3 runs 14 residues. This CDR3 is CASSKTSGRSEQFF. CDR3 in DNA: TGTGCCAGCAGCAAGACTAGCGGGAGGAGTGAGCAGTTCTTC.

The chain uses TRBV30 and TRBJ1-5; D is possibly TRBD1 (5 bases). V gave up 1 base and J gave up 4 bases, with 8 bases separating them. Germline CDR1 is GTSNPN and CDR2 is SVGIG (reference sequence). CDR3 length: 13 amino acids. This CDR3 reads CAWSGGLNQPQHF. DNA of the CDR3: TGTGCCTGGAGTGGGGGGTTGAATCAGCCCCAGCATTTT.

The table lists this clonotype with a few counts. The V call is TRBV11-2, the J call TRBJ2-1, with D unresolved. The CDR3 sequence is 15 residues long. Trimming took 1 base from V and 0 from J, leaving 7 bases between them. Germline assignment: CDR1 SGHAT and CDR2 FQNNGV. CDR3 DNA sequence: TGTGCCAGCAGCTTAGTCATGAGCTCCTACAATGAGCAGTTCTTC. It codes for CASSLVMSSYNEQFF.

There are a few counts of this clonotype. The J gene is TRBJ1-1, the V gene TRBV5-1, with a weak D call TRBD1 (6 bases). V was cut by 0 bases and J by 2 bases, with 17 bases left in between. In germline, CDR1 is SGHRS, CDR2 YFSETQ. This CDR3 has 17 residues. The CDR3 region has the DNA TGCGCCAGCAGCTTGGGGGGGACCGGGACACCAAACACTGAAGCTTTCTTT. Its translation: CASSLGGTGTPNTEAFF.

Only a few counts were recorded for this clonotype. The rearrangement uses TRBV20-1 and TRBJ2-1; tentatively, D is TRBD1 (6 bases). The CDR3 covers 15 residues. Trimming cost V 0 bases and J 6 bases, with 15 bases left between them. Germline V gene lookup returns CDR1 DFQATT and CDR2 SNEGSKA (reference sequence). CDR3 in amino acids: CSARDRGGAVNEQFF. CDR3 in DNA: TGCAGTGCTAGAGATAGAGGGGGAGCGGTCAATGAGCAGTTCTTC.

The chain couples TRBV5-1 to TRBJ2-7, with a possible D match to TRBD1 (5 bases). The CDR3 runs 14 residues. V was clipped by 0 bases and J by 6 bases, with 13 bases between them. The germline gives CDR1 SGHRS, CDR2 YFSETQ. CDR3 protein: CASSLVTASAEQYF. For the CDR3, the DNA is TGCGCCAGCAGCTTGGTGACAGCGTCTGCCGAGCAGTACTTC.